The T cell receptor beta chain under discussion was sequenced for a study of T cell responses to AZD1222 COVID-19 vaccine. CDR1 and CDR2 from the germline V gene are SGHRS and YFSETQ. J was trimmed by 4 bases and V by 4 bases; bases with no gene match: 6. The CDR3 runs 15 residues. This clone appeared a single time. Its antigen is not known. Using immunoSEQ multiplex PCR, the repertoire was profiled, and TCRdb retains in-frame clones only, with some absent. The profile shows over 70,000 clones, nearly 90% of them singletons. Study observations and caveats: Recipients of two AZD1222 doses showed rising Spike-specific TCR breadth and depth. Unmutated variant regions are reportedly the target of nearly half of TCRs that are spike-specific. Among AZD1222 vaccinees, only five or six were seropositive at baseline. Clonal diversity was possibly underestimated; the donors were predominantly white British and more often female.

This receptor was identified in an adult in good health. The sequencing here drew on peripheral blood, taken on day 0 of AZD1222 vaccination. The chain recombines TRBV5-1 with TRBJ2-3, with TRBD1 matching 10 bases. The CDR3 sequence: CASSGGQGRADTQYF. DNA of the CDR3: TGCGCCAGCAGCGGGGGACAGGGGCGTGCAGATACGCAGTATTTT.